What follows are 6 T cell receptor beta chains derived from one specimen sequenced in a study of Graves' ophthalmopathy and Graves' hyperthyroidism. Transcripts of RNA were the source for amplifying TCR beta CDR3 regions. An initial RT-PCR round employing HTBI primers preceded a second-round multiplex PCR. TCRdb processed the multiplex PCR reads anew with MiXCR; each CDR3 protein has one entry. The data show 650,000 to 900,000 distinct CDR3 sequences, with about 44% seen just once and 40% to 45% held by the top ten. Sequenced: peripheral blood. These receptors were taken from an adult man with Graves' ophthalmopathy.

This clonotype appeared a few times. This chain joins TRBV29-1 and TRBJ1-4; a possible D gene is TRBD1 (5 bases). Looked up from germline, CDR1 is SQVTM and CDR2 is ANQGSEA. Trimming removed 5 bases at V and 6 bases at J, with 10 bases between. The CDR3 spans 12 residues. CDR3 residues: CSVSGQDEKLFF. The CDR3 coding sequence is TGCAGCGTTAGTGGACAAGATGAAAAACTGTTTTTT.

J is TRBJ2-7 and V is TRBV9; D might be TRBD1 or TRBD2, each matching 5 bases. Germline V gene sequence: CDR1 SGDLS, CDR2 YYNGEE. This CDR3 has 16 residues. With 0 bases removed from V and 1 base from J, the gap between germline ends came to 14 bases. The CDR3 DNA reads TGTGCCAGCAGCGTAGCGGCCGGGGCATTTTCCTACGAGCAGTACTTC. Its protein product is CASSVAAGAFSYEQYF. The full variable domain, completed using reference TRBV9 and TRBJ2-7, is DSGVTQTPKHLITATGQRVTLRCSPRSGDLSVYWYQQSLDQGLQFLIQYYNGEERAKGNILERFSAQQFPDLHSELNLSSLELGDSALYFCASSVAAGAFSYEQYFGPGTRLTVT.

The chain carries TRBV2 and TRBJ2-5; 10 nucleotides agree with TRBD2. The germline V gene encodes CDR1 SNHLY and CDR2 FYNNEI. V lost 8 bases to trimming and J lost 5 bases; unmatched junction nucleotides: 2. The CDR3 length is 12 residues. CDR3 bases: TGTGCCAGCGAGGGACTAGCGGAGACCCAGTACTTC. This sequence encodes CASEGLAETQYF.

The chain uses TRBV11-1 and TRBJ2-7; 12 bases match TRBD2. This CDR3 spans 17 amino acids. V lost 1 base and J lost 6; bases outside the gene matches: 10. Germline V lookup: CDR1 SGHAT, CDR2 FQDESV (reference sequence). In DNA, the CDR3 is TGTGCCAGCAGCTTAGATGGACTAGCGGGGTTAGGGGGCGAGCAGTACTTC. The encoded protein is CASSLDGLAGLGGEQYF.

This clonotype has just a few counts. The chain links TRBV4-1 to TRBJ2-5, with 8 bases lining up with TRBD2. Losses at the gene ends were 1 base for V and 2 bases for J; bases not matched to a gene: 9. The germline V gene encodes CDR1 MGHRA and CDR2 YSYEKL. The CDR3 is made up of 17 amino acids. CDR3 sequence: CASSQGVEASGQETQYF. The CDR3 bases are TGCGCCAGCAGCCAAGGAGTCGAGGCTAGCGGGCAAGAGACCCAGTACTTC.

The chain couples TRBV7-3 to TRBJ1-5; D might be TRBD1 (5 bases). This CDR3 region has 15 residues. CDR1 and CDR2 from the germline V gene are SGHTA and FQGTGA. V dropped 5 bases and J dropped 3 bases, with 14 bases sitting between them. This CDR3 reads CASSPTTDLNQPQHF. The CDR3 DNA reads TGTGCCAGCAGCCCGACGACAGACCTCAATCAGCCCCAGCATTTT.